Listed below are T cell receptor beta chains from one sample, sequenced in a study of memory CD4+ T cells and cytomegalovirus serostatus. Sequenced by immunoSEQ multiplex PCR; TCRdb stores in-frame clones only, minus some. The sample lists 35,000 to 55,000 clones; over 65% were seen once. Sample: memory CD4+ T cells from blood. These receptor sequences come from an adult in good health and CMV-seronegative. CDR3s include the opening cysteine and the closing phenylalanine or tryptophan. D genes are given only for firm matches. Expanded clones are given a class, and other clones once, few, many or no size at all.

D gene: .
V gene: TRBV7-8
J gene: TRBJ1-2
clone size: once
CDR3 DNA: TGTGCCAGCAGCTTATTTACGGGGGCCACAAACTATGGCTACACCTTC
CDR3 protein: CASSLFTGATNYGYTF

D gene: TRBD2
V gene: TRBV9
J gene: TRBJ2-3
clone size: .
CDR3 DNA: TGTGCCAGCAGCCAAGCGGGGGGGCCGCCAGATACGCAGTATTTT
CDR3 protein: CASSQAGGPPDTQYF

D gene: TRBD2
V gene: TRBV30
J gene: TRBJ2-5
clone size: .
CDR3 DNA: TGTGCCTGGAGTGTATGGACTAGCGGGGGACCCAAGGGGGAGACCCAGTACTTC
CDR3 protein: CAWSVWTSGGPKGETQYF

D gene: .
V gene: TRBV5-1
J gene: TRBJ1-5
clone size: .
CDR3 DNA: TGCGCCAGCAGCTTGGGAGGGGTGGGCAATCAGCCCCAGCATTTT
CDR3 protein: CASSLGGVGNQPQHF

D gene: .
V gene: TRBV5-8
J gene: TRBJ2-4
clone size: .
CDR3 DNA: TGTGCCAGCAGCTTGTTGGCATCCCTAGCCAAAAACATTCAGTACTTC
CDR3 protein: CASSLLASLAKNIQYF

D gene: TRBD1
V gene: TRBV9
J gene: TRBJ1-2
clone size: .
CDR3 DNA: TGTGCCAGTGGACAGGGCTATGGCTACACCTTC
CDR3 protein: CASGQGYGYTF

D gene: TRBD1
V gene: TRBV27
J gene: TRBJ1-1
clone size: .
CDR3 DNA: TGTGCCAGCAGTTTAGGGACAGGGGGCACCACTGAAGCTTTCTTT
CDR3 protein: CASSLGTGGTTEAFF

D gene: .
V gene: TRBV18
J gene: TRBJ2-7
clone size: .
CDR3 DNA: TGTGCCAGCTCACAACACCAGGGTGGCGAGCAGTACTTC
CDR3 protein: CASSQHQGGEQYF

D gene: TRBD1
V gene: TRBV2
J gene: TRBJ1-1
clone size: .
CDR3 DNA: TGTGCCAGCAGACCGGACAGGGGAAGAGGCACTGAAGCTTTCTTT
CDR3 protein: CASRPDRGRGTEAFF

D gene: .
V gene: TRBV6-1
J gene: TRBJ2-6
clone size: .
CDR3 DNA: TGTGCCAGCAGTGGACACTTCTCTGGGGCCAACGTCCTGACTTTC
CDR3 protein: CASSGHFSGANVLTF

D gene: TRBD2
V gene: TRBV29-1
J gene: TRBJ2-1
clone size: .
CDR3 DNA: TGCAGCGTTGAATGGGGTAACGGGGGGTCTTACAATGAGCAGTTCTTC
CDR3 protein: CSVEWGNGGSYNEQFF

D gene: .
V gene: TRBV4-2
J gene: TRBJ1-2
clone size: .
CDR3 DNA: TGTGCCAGCAGCCAAGATACAGGGCAGAACTATGGCTACACCTTC
CDR3 protein: CASSQDTGQNYGYTF

D gene: TRBD1
V gene: TRBV5-6
J gene: TRBJ2-7
clone size: .
CDR3 DNA: TGTGCCAGCAGCCCACCCCGGACAGGGGGGGCCGAGCAGTACTTC
CDR3 protein: CASSPPRTGGAEQYF

D gene: .
V gene: TRBV5-1
J gene: TRBJ2-7
clone size: .
CDR3 DNA: TGCGCCAGCACCGAACCAGGCTCCTACGAGCAGTACTTC
CDR3 protein: CASTEPGSYEQYF

D gene: .
V gene: TRBV5-1
J gene: TRBJ2-5
clone size: .
CDR3 DNA: TGCGCCAGCAGCTTGGACCAAGAGACCCAGTACTTC
CDR3 protein: CASSLDQETQYF

D gene: .
V gene: TRBV5-1
J gene: TRBJ2-7
clone size: .
CDR3 DNA: TGCGCCAGCAGTCAACGGGCTGAGGGCTACGAGCAGTACTTC
CDR3 protein: CASSQRAEGYEQYF

D gene: TRBD1
V gene: TRBV6-1
J gene: TRBJ1-4
clone size: once
CDR3 DNA: TGTGCCAGCAGTGAAGCCGGGACAGGGAATGAAAAACTGTTTTTT
CDR3 protein: CASSEAGTGNEKLFF

D gene: .
V gene: TRBV19
J gene: TRBJ2-3
clone size: .
CDR3 DNA: TGTGCCAGTAGTATTACGACAGATACGCAGTATTTT
CDR3 protein: CASSITTDTQYF

D gene: .
V gene: TRBV7-9
J gene: TRBJ2-5
clone size: few
CDR3 DNA: TGTGCCAGCAGCCCCCAAGAGACCCAGTACTTC
CDR3 protein: CASSPQETQYF

D gene: .
V gene: TRBV19
J gene: TRBJ1-5
clone size: .
CDR3 DNA: TGTGCCAGTAGGGGGCAGGGGTATCAGCCCCAGCATTTT
CDR3 protein: CASRGQGYQPQHF

D gene: .
V gene: TRBV28
J gene: TRBJ1-2
clone size: .
CDR3 DNA: TGTGCCAGCAGTTTAATTTCAGGGAACTATGGCTACACCTTC
CDR3 protein: CASSLISGNYGYTF

D gene: .
V gene: TRBV7-6
J gene: TRBJ2-3
clone size: .
CDR3 DNA: TGTGCCAGCAGCCAAGCCGATACGCAGTATTTT
CDR3 protein: CASSQADTQYF

D gene: .
V gene: TRBV7-2
J gene: TRBJ2-4
clone size: .
CDR3 DNA: TGTGCCAGCAGCTTTATGGGGGGGACAAAAAACATTCAGTACTTC
CDR3 protein: CASSFMGGTKNIQYF

D gene: .
V gene: TRBV5-4
J gene: TRBJ1-1
clone size: .
CDR3 DNA: TGTGCCAGCAGCTCTGTTGACAGGAACACTGAAGCTTTCTTT
CDR3 protein: CASSSVDRNTEAFF

D gene: TRBD1
V gene: TRBV2
J gene: TRBJ1-1
clone size: .
CDR3 DNA: TGTGCCAGCAGATACAGGGGGAACACTGAAGCTTTCTTT
CDR3 protein: CASRYRGNTEAFF

D gene: .
V gene: TRBV18
J gene: TRBJ1-3
clone size: .
CDR3 DNA: TGTGCCAGCTCACCGGGGGGTTCTGGAAACACCATATATTTT
CDR3 protein: CASSPGGSGNTIYF

D gene: TRBD1
V gene: TRBV23-1
J gene: TRBJ1-2
clone size: .
CDR3 DNA: TGCGCCAGCAGTGTCCCGGGACAGGGTAACTATGGCTACACCTTC
CDR3 protein: CASSVPGQGNYGYTF

D gene: .
V gene: TRBV5-1
J gene: TRBJ1-1
clone size: once
CDR3 DNA: TGCGCCAGCAGCTTGGAGTGGGACACCGGCACTGAAGCTTTCTTT
CDR3 protein: CASSLEWDTGTEAFF

D gene: TRBD2
V gene: TRBV5-1
J gene: TRBJ2-1
clone size: few
CDR3 DNA: TGCGCCAGCAGCTGGGCTAGCGGGGCCAACAATGAGCAGTTCTTC
CDR3 protein: CASSWASGANNEQFF

D gene: .
V gene: TRBV11-3
J gene: TRBJ1-1
clone size: .
CDR3 DNA: TGTGCCAGCAGCCCACAGGCGAGGAGCACTGAAGCTTTCTTT
CDR3 protein: CASSPQARSTEAFF

D gene: TRBD1
V gene: TRBV5-6
J gene: TRBJ1-6
clone size: .
CDR3 DNA: TGTGCCAGCAGCACCCGGGACAGTCGTTCACCCCTCCACTTT
CDR3 protein: CASSTRDSRSPLHF

D gene: .
V gene: TRBV25-1
J gene: TRBJ1-6
clone size: few
CDR3 DNA: TGTGCCAGCAGTCAAGGTCGCGGGTATAATTCACCCCTCCACTTT
CDR3 protein: CASSQGRGYNSPLHF

D gene: .
V gene: TRBV6-1
J gene: TRBJ1-5
clone size: .
CDR3 DNA: TGTGCCAGCAACTCTGGGGGGGTTCAGCCCCAGCATTTT
CDR3 protein: CASNSGGVQPQHF

D gene: TRBD1
V gene: TRBV6-1
J gene: TRBJ2-7
clone size: .
CDR3 DNA: TGTGCCAGCAGTGATGCGGGGACAGGGAAGAACGAGCAGTACTTC
CDR3 protein: CASSDAGTGKNEQYF

D gene: .
V gene: TRBV28
J gene: TRBJ1-1
clone size: .
CDR3 DNA: TGTGCCAGCAGTGCGGGGGGGGTTTACAGGGCGATCGGAGCTTTCTTT
CDR3 protein: CASSAGGVYRAIGAFF

D gene: .
V gene: TRBV19
J gene: TRBJ1-3
clone size: .
CDR3 DNA: TGTGCCAGTAGTAATCGACAGCACTCTGGAAACACCATATATTTT
CDR3 protein: CASSNRQHSGNTIYF

D gene: .
V gene: TRBV2
J gene: TRBJ2-3
clone size: .
CDR3 DNA: TGTGCCAGCATTGAGGGCTGGGGCACAGATACGCAGTATTTT
CDR3 protein: CASIEGWGTDTQYF

D gene: .
V gene: TRBV21-1
J gene: TRBJ2-6
clone size: .
CDR3 DNA: TGTGCCAGCTTCTCGACAGGCTCTGGGGCCAACGTCCTGACTTTC
CDR3 protein: CASFSTGSGANVLTF

D gene: .
V gene: TRBV7-9
J gene: TRBJ1-2
clone size: .
CDR3 DNA: TGTGCCAGCAGCCGAGGGGGAGGCTACACCTTC
CDR3 protein: CASSRGGGYTF

D gene: .
V gene: TRBV11-3
J gene: TRBJ2-1
clone size: .
CDR3 DNA: TGTGCCAGCAGGGGAGCTAGCGACTCCTACAATGAGCAGTTCTTC
CDR3 protein: CASRGASDSYNEQFF

D gene: .
V gene: TRBV18
J gene: TRBJ1-1
clone size: medium-sized
CDR3 DNA: TGTGCCAGCTCACCATCAGTCGGGCTGAACACTGAAGCTTTCTTT
CDR3 protein: CASSPSVGLNTEAFF

D gene: .
V gene: TRBV7-9
J gene: TRBJ1-6
clone size: .
CDR3 DNA: TGTGCCAGCAGCTTAGGAGGGTTAGGTGGGAATTCACCCCTCCACTTT
CDR3 protein: CASSLGGLGGNSPLHF

D gene: .
V gene: TRBV6-6
J gene: TRBJ1-2
clone size: .
CDR3 DNA: TGTGCCAGCAGCACCCTGGATGGCTACACCTTC
CDR3 protein: CASSTLDGYTF

D gene: .
V gene: TRBV4-2
J gene: TRBJ1-5
clone size: .
CDR3 DNA: TGTGCCAGCAGCCAAGGTAGGGGGGATCAGCCCCAGCATTTT
CDR3 protein: CASSQGRGDQPQHF

D gene: .
V gene: TRBV7-3
J gene: TRBJ2-7
clone size: .
CDR3 DNA: TGTGCCAGCAGCTTAATTCACCCCGACGAGCAGTACTTC
CDR3 protein: CASSLIHPDEQYF

D gene: TRBD1
V gene: TRBV9
J gene: TRBJ1-1
clone size: .
CDR3 DNA: TGTGCCAGCAGCGTAGGTATGGTAGGGGGCTTGACTGAAGCTTTCTTT
CDR3 protein: CASSVGMVGGLTEAFF

D gene: .
V gene: TRBV2
J gene: TRBJ1-6
clone size: .
CDR3 DNA: TGTGCCAGCAGTGGACGGTCGAATTCACCCCTCCACTTT
CDR3 protein: CASSGRSNSPLHF

D gene: .
V gene: TRBV6-1
J gene: TRBJ2-7
clone size: .
CDR3 DNA: TGTGCCAGCAGTGTAAGGGGGTCAAACTACGAGCAGTACTTC
CDR3 protein: CASSVRGSNYEQYF

D gene: .
V gene: TRBV6-5
J gene: TRBJ1-2
clone size: few
CDR3 DNA: TGTGCCAGCAGTTCAACTCAACCCAGGCGATCCTATGGCTACACCTTC
CDR3 protein: CASSSTQPRRSYGYTF

D gene: TRBD2
V gene: TRBV5-1
J gene: TRBJ2-2
clone size: .
CDR3 DNA: TGCGCCAGCAGCTTAGTAGCGGGGGCGAACACCGGGGAGCTGTTTTTT
CDR3 protein: CASSLVAGANTGELFF

D gene: .
V gene: TRBV18
J gene: TRBJ2-7
clone size: .
CDR3 DNA: TGTGCCAGCTCACCGGAGCTCGAGGATAGCGAGCAGTACTTC
CDR3 protein: CASSPELEDSEQYF

D gene: .
V gene: TRBV7-9
J gene: TRBJ1-2
clone size: .
CDR3 DNA: TGTGCCAGCAGCTCTACACAGAACTATGGCTACGCCTTC
CDR3 protein: CASSSTQNYGYAF

D gene: .
V gene: TRBV6-1
J gene: TRBJ1-5
clone size: .
CDR3 DNA: TGTGCCAGCGGGGGGGGACAATATAGCAATCAGCCCCAGCATTTT
CDR3 protein: CASGGGQYSNQPQHF

D gene: .
V gene: TRBV6-5
J gene: TRBJ2-3
clone size: .
CDR3 DNA: TGTGCCAGCAGTTACTTCTCCTCGGGGGGCACAGATACGCAGTATTTT
CDR3 protein: CASSYFSSGGTDTQYF